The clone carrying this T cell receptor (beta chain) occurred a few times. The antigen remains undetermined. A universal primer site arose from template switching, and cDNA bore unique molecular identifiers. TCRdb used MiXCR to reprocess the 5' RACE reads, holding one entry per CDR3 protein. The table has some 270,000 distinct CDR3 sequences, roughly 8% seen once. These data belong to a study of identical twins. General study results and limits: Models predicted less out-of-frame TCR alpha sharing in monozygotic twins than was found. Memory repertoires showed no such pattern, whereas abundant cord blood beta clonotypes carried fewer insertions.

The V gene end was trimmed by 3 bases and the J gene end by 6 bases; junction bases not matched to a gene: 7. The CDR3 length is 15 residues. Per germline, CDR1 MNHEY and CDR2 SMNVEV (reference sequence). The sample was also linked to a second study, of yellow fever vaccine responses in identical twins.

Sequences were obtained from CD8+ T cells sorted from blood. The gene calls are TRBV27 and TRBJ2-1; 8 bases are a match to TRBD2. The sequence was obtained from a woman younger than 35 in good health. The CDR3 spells CASSLGLGGANEQFF. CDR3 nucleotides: TGTGCCAGCAGTTTGGGACTAGGCGGGGCCAATGAGCAGTTCTTC.